Reported below is one T cell receptor beta chain. Locally advanced or metastatic urothelial carcinoma affected the patients. This specimen belongs to a study of PD-L1 blockade in urothelial cancer. As for the study in general: Patients' atezolizumab regimen, 1,200 mg intravenously every 3 weeks, began in the mid-2010s.

Spiked synthetic TCR analogs estimated absolute template abundance per PCR. TCRdb keeps only in-frame clones here, not all; method: immunoSEQ multiplex PCR. The profile shows under 45,000 clones, 82% of them singletons. CDR3 length equals 17 residues. The input for sequencing was PBMCs, taken around atezolizumab (anti-PD-L1) treatment. The chain combines TRBV21-1 with TRBJ2-6; TRBD2, the table's D call, was not compared with the DNA. TRBV21-1 is termed a pseudogene. The origin of this receptor is a man aged 55-75 years with urothelial cancer. DNA for the CDR3: TGTGCCAGCAGCAAAGCGGAGACGGCCTCTGGGGCCAACGTCCTGACTTTC. It yields the protein CASSKAETASGANVLTF.